The T cell receptor (beta chain) under discussion was sequenced for a study of blood T cell repertoires in COVID-19. Study context: Samples representing acute and convalescent COVID-19 were sourced from the United States, Italy and Spain.

There are 16 residues in the CDR3. CDR1 and CDR2 from the germline V gene are SGHRS and YFSETQ. The trim removed 4 bases at V and 2 bases at J, leaving 7 bases unmatched. Using immunoSEQ multiplex PCR, the repertoire was profiled, and TCRdb retains in-frame clones only, with some absent. This sample carries about 100,000 clones, more than 70% of them seen once, and the ten largest clones take around a tenth. The sequenced sample consisted of peripheral blood. The rearrangement uses TRBV5-1 and TRBJ1-4; TRBD1 agrees at 8 bases. This sequence originates from a woman in her thirties with acute or convalescent COVID-19. The CDR3 DNA sequence: TGCGCCAGCAGCATAGGACAGGGTACGACTAATGAAAAACTGTTTTTT. This sequence encodes CASSIGQGTTNEKLFF. The whole variable domain, filled in from reference TRBV5-1 and TRBJ1-4, reads KAGVTQTPRYLIKTRGQQVTLSCSPISGHRSVSWYQQTPGQGLQFLFEYFSETQRNKGNFPGRFSGRQFSNSRSEMNVSTLELGDSALYLCASSIGQGTTNEKLFFGSGTQLSVL.